A selection of T cell receptor beta chains follows, all from one sample in a study of T cell responses to AZD1222 COVID-19 vaccine. Repertoires were generated with immunoSEQ multiplex PCR, while TCRdb's copy carries only in-frame clones and drops some. The sample contains around 80,000 clones, 80% to 90% of which appear only once. This material consisted of peripheral blood, taken 28 days after the second AZD1222 dose. These receptor sequences come from an adult who received the AZD1222 COVID-19 vaccine. Both conserved end residues are part of each CDR3. A D gene is named only where the DNA matches it firmly. For some rows the clone size is stated as once, few or many, or as a class when expanded; others skip it.

d_call	v_call	j_call	clone_size	cdr3_nt	cdr3_aa
-	TRBV6-5	TRBJ2-7	-	TGTGCCAGCAGTTATGCAGGGAACTACGAGCAGTACTTC	CASSYAGNYEQYF
-	TRBV6-5	TRBJ1-3	-	TGTGCCAGCAGTTACTCGAGCCCGGGGGCCGGAAACACCATATATTTT	CASSYSSPGAGNTIYF
-	TRBV7-6	TRBJ2-7	-	TGTGCCAGCAGCTTAGGGCACATGTCCTACGAGCAGTACTTC	CASSLGHMSYEQYF
TRBD1	TRBV10-3	TRBJ2-7	few	TGTGCCATCAGGGAAACCTATCGACAGGGTTCCTACGAGCAGTACTTC	CAIRETYRQGSYEQYF
TRBD2	TRBV5-1	TRBJ2-5	-	TGCGCCAGCAGCACGGGGACTAGCGGGGGACAAGAGACCCAGTACTTC	CASSTGTSGGQETQYF
TRBD2	TRBV5-6	TRBJ2-7	-	TGTGCCAGCAGCCCACTAGCGGACTCCTACGAGCAGTACTTC	CASSPLADSYEQYF
-	TRBV11-3	TRBJ2-5	once	TGTGCCAGCAGCCAGGACCTAAAACCGAGGGCCCAGTACTTC	CASSQDLKPRAQYF
TRBD1	TRBV19	TRBJ2-3	-	TGTGCCAGTTCGACAGGGGGCTTAACAGATACGCAGTATTTT	CASSTGGLTDTQYF
TRBD2	TRBV9	TRBJ2-3	-	TGTGCCAGCAGCTTCGGAGCGGGGGGAGGTTCAGATACGCAGTATTTT	CASSFGAGGGSDTQYF
-	TRBV10-2	TRBJ1-5	-	TGCGCCAGCAGTGAGGGCAACAGTCAGCCCCAGCATTTT	CASSEGNSQPQHF
-	TRBV10-3	TRBJ2-6	-	TGTGCCACCAAACAGGGGGGGATCTCTGGGGCCAACGTCCTGACTTTC	CATKQGGISGANVLTF
TRBD2	TRBV5-4	TRBJ2-1	-	TGTGCCAGCAGCTTAGCGGGGGGGCACAGTGAGCAGTTCTTC	CASSLAGGHSEQFF
-	TRBV21-1	TRBJ1-3	-	TGTGCCAGCAGCTTATGGGAGGAGGGCCCAGGAAATGGAAACACCATATATTTT	CASSLWEEGPGNGNTIYF
-	TRBV10-3	TRBJ1-3	once	TGTGCCATCAGCTGGGGGGACGGGGGCTCTGGAAACACCATATATTTT	CAISWGDGGSGNTIYF
-	TRBV19	TRBJ1-5	-	TGTGCCAGTAGTCGGGGGGAGGATCAGCCCCAGCATTTT	CASSRGEDQPQHF
-	TRBV27	TRBJ1-6	-	TGTGCCAGCAGTCCCTCGTCCCGCGGTAATTCACCCCTCCACTTT	CASSPSSRGNSPLHF
-	TRBV7-2	TRBJ1-3	-	TGTGCCAGCAGCTTAGTCGTCGGGGGAAACACCATATATTTT	CASSLVVGGNTIYF
-	TRBV7-8	TRBJ1-2	-	TGTGCCAGCAGCCCCCAGGTCCGGGTGGGTGGCTACACCTTC	CASSPQVRVGGYTF
-	TRBV14	TRBJ1-2	-	TGTGCCAGCAGCCAAGGTGCTAGTGGCTATGGCTACACCTTC	CASSQGASGYGYTF
-	TRBV9	TRBJ2-1	-	TGTGCCAGCAGCGTAGGGCTGGGACTTAACGATGAGCAGTTCTTC	CASSVGLGLNDEQFF
-	TRBV5-4	TRBJ2-5	-	TGTGCCAGCAGCTTGGCCTTGACAGGACTCCAAGAGACCCAGTACTTC	CASSLALTGLQETQYF
TRBD1	TRBV11-3	TRBJ1-1	-	TGTGCCAGCAGCTCCGGACAGGGAAAGGGTCAGCACACTGAAGCTTTCTTT	CASSSGQGKGQHTEAFF
TRBD1	TRBV7-2	TRBJ1-5	-	TGTGCCAGCAGCTTAAGGGACAGGGATAATCAGCCCCAGCATTTT	CASSLRDRDNQPQHF